This TCR beta chain is drawn from a study of tumor and adjacent non-tumor tissue in lung cancer. In the study overall: Each sample yielded around 4 million productive TCRbeta reads on average.

This sample's RNA came from whole unsorted tissue. This non-tumor lung sample came from over 3 cm beyond the tumor edge. Chemotherapy-naive patients with new lung cancer underwent thoracic surgery in China, August–late 2014. Three rounds of nested PCR, following a modified ARM-PCR protocol, produced the TCRbeta library. Via MiXCR, TCRdb re-called the multiplex PCR reads, giving one row per CDR3 protein. The sample carries 43,000 or so distinct CDR3 sequences, more than 50% recorded once. J lost 6 bases, V lost 5 bases, and 4 bases had no gene match. The CDR3 loop spans 12 amino acids. Germline V gene lookup returns CDR1 SGHVS and CDR2 FQNEAQ. There are many counts of this clonotype. Its antigen is not identified. Overall study results and limits: Normal lung showed higher cumulative top 100 clone frequency than tumor. Significantly higher TCR diversity was found in tumor than normal lung.

V gene TRBV7-8 combines with J gene TRBJ2-7; 7 bases match TRBD1. This receptor was obtained from a man aged 50-60 years with non-small cell lung cancer. Sequencing was carried out using distant non-tumor lung tissue. CDR3 amino acids: CASSQTGFEQYF. CDR3 DNA: TGTGCCAGCAGCCAGACAGGGTTCGAGCAGTACTTC.